This T cell receptor (beta chain) was recorded in a study of T cell clonality in common variable immunodeficiency. This CDR3 has 18 amino acids. With V trimmed by 7 bases and J by 0 bases, 13 bases remained unmatched. Assay used: immunoSEQ multiplex PCR; TCRdb lists only in-frame clones, some missing. The profile covers roughly 50,000 clones, none occurring a single time. This clone has ten or more counts. The CDR3 goes on 3 residues after the read ends, and that part is filled in from the germline J gene. The origin of this receptor is a person between 18 and 70 years old in good health. The V call is TRBV12-3 or TRBV12-4, the J call TRBJ1-4; 8 positions match TRBD1. Sequences were obtained from peripheral blood mononuclear cells. The sequenced part of the CDR3 DNA is TGTGCCAGCATCCAGACAGGGGCCAAAAAATCAACTAATGAAAAA. Its translation: CASIQTGAKKSTNEK. The CDR3 in full is CASIQTGAKKSTNEKLFF.